This T cell receptor beta chain was sequenced for a study of T cells in women clearing cervical HPV infection. Study as a whole: Controls' single incident HPV16 infection cleared within 12 months without precancer. Study-wide points: Repertoire richness, not evenness, was significantly elevated in CIN3+ cases versus controls. Richness differences could reflect unmeasured T-cell content per sample.

Profiled with immunoSEQ multiplex PCR; TCRdb holds only in-frame clones, not every one. There are tens of thousands of clones in the sample, with roughly 6.8% held by the top ten. Points on this clone: Its matching antigen is unknown. The read ends 3 residues early relative to the CDR3; the germline J gene fills the gap.

Dot-blot hybridization genotyped cervical HPV amplified with MY09/MY11 PCR. Between the trimmed V and J ends, which lost 1 base and 0 bases, there was a span of 10 bases. CDR1 SGHRS and CDR2 YFSETQ come from the germline V gene. The CDR3 totals 15 residues. The chain employs TRBV5-1 and TRBJ1-1; possibly TRBD1 for D (6 bases). This clonotype was sampled from a woman between 18 and 69 years old with a cervical HPV16 infection that either progressed to CIN3+ or cleared (not recorded which). The sample consisted of blood buffy coat. The sequenced part of the CDR3 DNA is TGCGCCAGCAGCTTGCGGGGGGCATTGAACACTGAA. This translates into CASSLRGALNTE. The CDR3 as a whole reads CASSLRGALNTEAFF.